These 8 T cell receptor beta chains were sequenced from one sample in a study of response to subunit inactivated influenza vaccine. TCRdb recomputed calls from the RT-PCR reads with MiXCR, one row per CDR3 protein. In the table there are 530,000 or so distinct CDR3 sequences, 14% of which are singletons. Sequencing used PBMCs from blood, obtained 11 to 12 days after vaccination. Receptor source: a man in his forties or fifties who received an inactivated influenza vaccine.

This clonotype has more than one count but fewer than ten. The chain recombines TRBV12-3 or TRBV12-4 with TRBJ1-2; perhaps TRBD1 as D (5 bases). CDR3 length: 14 amino acids. The V end lost 5 bases, the J end lost 8 bases, and 18 bases lay between the germline ends. The CDR3 nucleotides are TGTGCCAGCAGTCCCTGGGACTCTTCTGGGGGCTACACCTTC. Translated: CASSPWDSSGGYTF.

This clonotype has just a few counts. V is TRBV7-9 and J is TRBJ1-4, with D hard to call. Germline lookup yields CDR1 SEHNR and CDR2 FQNEAQ (reference sequence). V was cut by 2 bases and J by 8 bases, with 6 bases left in between. CDR3 size: 12 residues. The CDR3 protein is CASSLLPEKLFF. The DNA of the CDR3 is TGTGCCAGCAGCTTATTGCCCGAAAAACTGTTTTTT.

There are many counts of this clonotype. The rearrangement links TRBV4-1 to TRBJ1-5; 9 bases fit TRBD1. This CDR3 is 16 amino acids long. Germline-derived CDR1 and CDR2 are MGHRA and YSYEKL. Trimming at V came to 4 bases and at J to 1 base, leaving 5 bases not matched to a gene. CDR3 residues: CASSPDRGGSNQPQHF. The CDR3 region has the DNA TGCGCCAGCAGCCCCGACAGGGGGGGGAGCAATCAGCCCCAGCATTTT.

The V and J genes are TRBV28 and TRBJ2-7; tentatively, D is TRBD1 (6 bases). CDR3 length: 15 residues. V was trimmed by 3 bases and J by 3 bases, leaving 15 bases between them. Germline CDR1 and CDR2: MDHEN and SYDVKM. For the CDR3, the DNA is TGTGCCAGCAGTTTTGGTCTGACAGGAGTCTACGAGCAGTACTTC. This codes for CASSFGLTGVYEQYF.

The rearrangement joins TRBV5-1 to TRBJ2-1, with 8 positions matching TRBD1. This CDR3 is built from 14 residues. The J segment lost 4 bases and the V segment lost 4 bases, leaving 4 bases of the junction unmatched. Germline lookup yields CDR1 SGHRS and CDR2 YFSETQ. DNA for the CDR3: TGCGCCAGCAGCCAAGGGGACAGGTACAATGAGCAGTTCTTC. Translated, it gives CASSQGDRYNEQFF.

This clonotype was counted a few times. J is TRBJ2-6 and V is TRBV6-2 or TRBV6-3, with D unclear. Trimming left V 5 bases short and J 0 bases short, with 8 bases between. Germline V gene lookup returns CDR1 MNHEY and CDR2 SVGEGT. The CDR3 extends over 15 amino acids. For the CDR3, the DNA is TGTGCCAGCAGTGACGGTTTCTCTGGGGCCAACGTCCTGACTTTC. This gives the protein CASSDGFSGANVLTF.

V and J are TRBV7-2 and TRBJ2-5, with D possibly being TRBD1 (5 bases). Germline V gene lookup returns CDR1 SGHTA and CDR2 FQGNSA. CDR3 length equals 15 residues. V lost 6 bases and J lost 2, with 16 bases in between. Written as DNA, the CDR3 is TGTGCCAGCAGAAACTCAGGGAACCTACAAGAGACCCAGTACTTC. It specifies CASRNSGNLQETQYF.

This sequence joins TRBV5-1 and TRBJ2-7; 7 bases agree with TRBD2. Germline V gives CDR1 SGHRS, CDR2 YFSETQ. The CDR3 runs 15 residues. V dropped 1 base and J dropped 2; count of bases not matched to a gene: 6. CDR3 coding DNA: TGCGCCAGCAGCTTGTCGGTCGGGGGGACCTACGAGCAGTACTTC. Encoded protein: CASSLSVGGTYEQYF.